The present T cell receptor (beta chain) was sequenced within a study of cytomegalovirus exposure and HLA in healthy donors. General study results and limits: The productive fraction for most TCR beta V segments was about 90% or about 30% in an earlier analysis.

PCR involved 60 Vbeta and 13 Jbeta primers. Sequencing was performed with immunoSEQ multiplex PCR; in TCRdb, only in-frame clones are kept and a portion is missing. This sample has 100,000 to 150,000 clones, with 76% found just once. This CDR3 region has 13 residues. The V gene's germline CDR1 is MNHEY and CDR2 SVGAGI. Trimming removed 6 bases at V and 4 bases at J, with 11 bases between. Points on this clone: As yet, its antigen is unknown.

Sequencing was done on a sample of PBMCs. The chain uses TRBV6-5 and TRBJ2-3; tentatively, D is TRBD2 (6 bases). The TCR was taken from a man aged 45 to 65 in good health and CMV-seronegative. The CDR3, as DNA: TGTGCCAGCAGCAATACGGGGGCAGATACGCAGTATTTT. Translation gives CASSNTGADTQYF.